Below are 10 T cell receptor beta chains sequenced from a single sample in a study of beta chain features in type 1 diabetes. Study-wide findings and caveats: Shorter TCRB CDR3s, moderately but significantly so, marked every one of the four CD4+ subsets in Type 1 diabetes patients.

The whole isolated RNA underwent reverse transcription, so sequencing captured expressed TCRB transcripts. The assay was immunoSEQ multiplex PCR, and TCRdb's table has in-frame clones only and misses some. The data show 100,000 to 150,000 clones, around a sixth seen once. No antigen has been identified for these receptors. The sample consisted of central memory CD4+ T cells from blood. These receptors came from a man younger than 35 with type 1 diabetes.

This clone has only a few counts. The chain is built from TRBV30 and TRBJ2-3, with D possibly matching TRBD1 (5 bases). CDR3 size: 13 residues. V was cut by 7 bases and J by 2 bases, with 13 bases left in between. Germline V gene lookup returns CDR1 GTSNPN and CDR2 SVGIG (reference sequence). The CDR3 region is CAFPDSYTDTQYF. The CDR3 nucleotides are TGTGCCTTCCCAGACAGCTACACAGATACGCAGTATTTT.

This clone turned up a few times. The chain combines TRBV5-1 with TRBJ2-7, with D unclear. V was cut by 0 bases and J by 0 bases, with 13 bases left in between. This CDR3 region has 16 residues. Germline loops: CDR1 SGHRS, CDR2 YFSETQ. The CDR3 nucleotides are TGCGCCAGCAGCTTGGACTCTCAACAGAGCTCCTACGAGCAGTACTTC. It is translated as CASSLDSQQSSYEQYF.

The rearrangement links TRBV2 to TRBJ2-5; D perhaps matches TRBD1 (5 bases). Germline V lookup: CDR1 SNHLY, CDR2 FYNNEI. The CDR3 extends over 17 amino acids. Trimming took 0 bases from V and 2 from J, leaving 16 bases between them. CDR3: CASSEALGAGRQETQYF. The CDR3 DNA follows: TGTGCCAGCAGTGAAGCGCTTGGGGCTGGCCGGCAAGAGACCCAGTACTTC.

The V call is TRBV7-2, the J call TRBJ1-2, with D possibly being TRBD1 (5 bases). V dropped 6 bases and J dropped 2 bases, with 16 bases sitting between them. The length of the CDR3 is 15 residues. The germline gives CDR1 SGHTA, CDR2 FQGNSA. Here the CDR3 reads CASREQVQENYGYTF. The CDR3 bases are TGTGCCAGCAGAGAACAAGTACAGGAGAACTATGGCTACACCTTC.

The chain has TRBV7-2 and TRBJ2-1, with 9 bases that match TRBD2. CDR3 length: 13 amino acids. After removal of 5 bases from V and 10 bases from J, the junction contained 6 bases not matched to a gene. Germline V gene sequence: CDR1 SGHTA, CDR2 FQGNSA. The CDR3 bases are TGTGCCAGCAGCGACCGGGGACTAGCAGAGCAGTTCTTC. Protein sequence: CASSDRGLAEQFF.

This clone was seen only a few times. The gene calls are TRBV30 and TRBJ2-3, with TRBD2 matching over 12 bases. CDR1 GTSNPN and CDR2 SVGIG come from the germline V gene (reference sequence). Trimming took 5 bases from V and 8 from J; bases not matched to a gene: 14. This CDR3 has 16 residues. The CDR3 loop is CAWGTGTSGLPGTQYF. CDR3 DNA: TGTGCCTGGGGAACCGGGACTAGCGGGTTGCCGGGTACGCAGTATTTT.

CDR3 in amino acids: CSVGTGNSPLHF. CDR3 DNA: TGCAGCGTTGGCACAGGGAATTCACCCCTCCACTTT. The rearrangement links TRBV29-1 to TRBJ1-6, with D possibly TRBD1 on 6 matching bases. Germline CDR1 SQVTM, CDR2 ANQGSEA. There are 12 residues in the CDR3. V was trimmed by 4 bases and J by 7 bases, leaving 8 bases between them.

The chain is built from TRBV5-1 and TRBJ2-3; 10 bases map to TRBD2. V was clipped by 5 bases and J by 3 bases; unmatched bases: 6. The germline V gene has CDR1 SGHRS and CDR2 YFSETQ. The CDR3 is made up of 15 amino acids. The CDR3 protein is CASRWTSGVTDTQYF. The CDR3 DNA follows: TGCGCCAGCAGGTGGACTAGCGGAGTTACAGATACGCAGTATTTT. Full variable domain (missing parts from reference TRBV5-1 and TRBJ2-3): KAGVTQTPRYLIKTRGQQVTLSCSPISGHRSVSWYQQTPGQGLQFLFEYFSETQRNKGNFPGRFSGRQFSNSRSEMNVSTLELGDSALYLCASRWTSGVTDTQYFGPGTRLTVL.

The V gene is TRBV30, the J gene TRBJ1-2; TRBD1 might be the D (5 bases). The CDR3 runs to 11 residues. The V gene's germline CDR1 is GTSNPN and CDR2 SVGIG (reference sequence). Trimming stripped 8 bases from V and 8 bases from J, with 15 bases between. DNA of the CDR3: TGTGCCATGGGCAGGGTAGGAGGCTACACCTTC. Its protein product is CAMGRVGGYTF.

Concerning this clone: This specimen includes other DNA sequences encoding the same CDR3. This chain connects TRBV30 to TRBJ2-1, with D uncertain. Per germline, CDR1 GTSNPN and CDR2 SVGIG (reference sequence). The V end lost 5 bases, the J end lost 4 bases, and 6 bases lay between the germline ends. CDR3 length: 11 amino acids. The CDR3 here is CAWGNYNEQFF. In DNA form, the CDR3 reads TGTGCCTGGGGAAATTACAATGAGCAGTTCTTC.